What follows are 2 T cell receptor beta chains derived from one specimen sequenced in a study of post-analysis software for immune sequencing data (dated by TCRdb to the mid-2010s). No cognate antigen is known for these TCRs. The library was generated by PCR. The instrument given in TCRdb is Illumina HiSeq 2500. Unique molecular identifiers were incorporated into TCR beta cDNA libraries to reduce PCR and sequencing biases. Starting from the raw public reads, TCRdb applied fastp trimming at Q25, assembled clones with MiXCR and retained in-frame beta chains. CDR3 protein sequences are deduplicated, and each keeps its most common genes and DNA. A total of 500,000 to 600,000 distinct CDR3 sequences appear in this sample, around 40% of them only once. The ten largest account for around 1.7% of the sample. Study-wide findings and limitations: Significantly higher frequencies in patients than in controls were found for about five TRBV segments, including TRBV5-6, TRBV5-1 and TRBV20-1.

Sequencing used blood. Receptor source: a girl aged 5-17 years with multiple sclerosis.

The rearrangement joins TRBV28 to TRBJ1-1, with 7 positions matching TRBD1. The trim removed 6 bases at V and 8 bases at J, leaving 9 bases unmatched. Germline-derived CDR1 and CDR2 are MDHEN and SYDVKM. The CDR3 is 13 residues long. CDR3 region: CASSLGRGREAFF. The CDR3 nucleotides are TGTGCCAGCAGCCTCGGGAGGGGGCGGGAAGCTTTCTTT.

There are many counts of this clonotype. The chain couples TRBV12-3 or TRBV12-4 to TRBJ1-2, with a possible D match to TRBD1 (5 bases). The germline V and J ends were trimmed by 3 bases and 5 bases, with 10 bases remaining between them. This CDR3 has 13 residues. The CDR3 spells CASSLQGTYGYTF. The CDR3 DNA follows: TGTGCCAGCAGTTTGCAGGGAACTTATGGCTACACCTTC.